The clone carrying this T cell receptor beta chain was seen only once. In the original processing: Nucleated cell counts were estimated from reference gene primer amplification. The repertoire was sequenced with immunoSEQ multiplex PCR; TCRdb's copy has only in-frame clones and lacks some. The V and J calls and clone size are taken from that table; D and trimming were inferred from the DNA. The table has about 210,000 clones, about 90% seen once. These data come from a study of blood T cell repertoires in COVID-19. Whole-study context: Sites in the United States, Italy and Spain provided acute and convalescent COVID-19 samples. T cells, B-cell-depleted T cells, or PBMCs supplied cDNA or gDNA.

V lost 5 bases and J lost 7; bases outside the gene matches: 5. The CDR3 is 15 residues long. Looked up from germline, CDR1 is MDHEN and CDR2 is SYDVKM. The sequencing input was peripheral blood. This sequence joins TRBV28 and TRBJ2-2; TRBD2 matches 12 bases. The sequence derives from a man aged 25 to 40 with acute or convalescent COVID-19. The chain's CDR3 is CASSKASGRGGELFF. In nucleotides, the CDR3 is TGTGCCAGCAGTAAGGCTAGCGGGAGGGGCGGGGAGCTGTTTTTT.